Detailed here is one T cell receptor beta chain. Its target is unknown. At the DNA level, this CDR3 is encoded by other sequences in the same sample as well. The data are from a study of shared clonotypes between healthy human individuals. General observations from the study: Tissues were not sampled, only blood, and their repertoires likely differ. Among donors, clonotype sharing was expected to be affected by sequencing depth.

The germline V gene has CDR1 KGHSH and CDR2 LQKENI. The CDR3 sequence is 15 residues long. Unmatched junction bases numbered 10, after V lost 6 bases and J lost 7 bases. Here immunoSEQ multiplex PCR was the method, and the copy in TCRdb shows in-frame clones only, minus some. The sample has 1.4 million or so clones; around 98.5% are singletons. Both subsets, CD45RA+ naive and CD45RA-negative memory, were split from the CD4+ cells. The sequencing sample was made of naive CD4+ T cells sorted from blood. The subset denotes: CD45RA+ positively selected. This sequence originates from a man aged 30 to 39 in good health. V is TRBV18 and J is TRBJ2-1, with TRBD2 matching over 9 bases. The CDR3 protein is CASSPLAGEGNEQFF. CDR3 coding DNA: TGTGCCAGCTCTCCATTAGCGGGAGAGGGTAATGAGCAGTTCTTC.